Following are 21 T cell receptor beta chains from one sample sequenced in a study of identical twins. TCRdb recomputed calls from the 5' RACE reads with MiXCR, one row per CDR3 protein. The data show more than 650,000 distinct CDR3 sequences, with around 5.7% seen just once and about 2% held by the top ten. The specimen was naive T cells sorted from blood. These receptors all stem from a man aged 18 to 30 in good health.

This clonotype showed up many times. This CDR3 reads CASSFGRRIYSNQPQHF. For the CDR3, the DNA is TGTGCCAGCAGTTTCGGCAGGAGGATCTATAGCAATCAGCCCCAGCATTTT. This chain connects TRBV12-3 or TRBV12-4 to TRBJ1-5; D unresolved. This CDR3 has 17 residues. Trimming shortened V by 3 bases and J by 0 bases, and 15 bases separated the two germline ends.

This clonotype was detected many times. V is TRBV9 and J is TRBJ2-1; D unclear. The V end was cut by 0 bases, the J end by 4 bases, with 2 bases between. CDR1 and CDR2 (germline): SGDLS, YYNGEE. The length of the CDR3 is 12 residues. CDR3 in amino acids: CASSVGYNEQFF. For the CDR3, the DNA is TGTGCCAGCAGCGTAGGATACAATGAGCAGTTCTTC. The variable domain in full, completed from reference TRBV9 and TRBJ2-1, reads DSGVTQTPKHLITATGQRVTLRCSPRSGDLSVYWYQQSLDQGLQFLIQYYNGEERAKGNILERFSAQQFPDLHSELNLSSLELGDSALYFCASSVGYNEQFFGPGTRLTVL.

The rearrangement links TRBV10-3 to TRBJ2-7, with D possibly TRBD1 on 5 matching bases. Trimming left V 2 bases short and J 3 bases short, with 17 bases between. CDR1 is ENHRY and CDR2 is SYGVKD in the germline V gene. The CDR3 length is 16 residues. The CDR3 region has the DNA TGTGCCATCAGTGAGAGCCCCGGCAGGGAAGGCTACGAGCAGTACTTC. It is translated as CAISESPGREGYEQYF.

This clonotype was picked up a small number of times. This chain uses TRBV7-6 with TRBJ2-1; perhaps TRBD1 as D (5 bases). This CDR3 is 16 amino acids long. The germline V gene encodes CDR1 SGHVS and CDR2 FNYEAQ. Trimming removed 5 bases at V and 0 bases at J, with 14 bases between. For the CDR3, the DNA is TGTGCCAGCAGCCCCAGGGCAGGGCTCTCCTACAATGAGCAGTTCTTC. Encoded protein: CASSPRAGLSYNEQFF.

The rearrangement joins TRBV10-3 to TRBJ2-5; tentative D call: TRBD1 (6 bases). V dropped 8 bases and J dropped 5 bases, with 15 bases sitting between them. Per germline, CDR1 ENHRY and CDR2 SYGVKD. The CDR3 length is 13 residues. The CDR3 region has the DNA TGTGCCATCGGCAACAGGGTCGCGGAGACCCAGTACTTC. Translated, it gives CAIGNRVAETQYF.

The chain carries TRBV24-1 and TRBJ2-7; D gene uncertain. Germline CDR1 is KGHDR and CDR2 is SFDVKD. Between the trimmed V and J ends, which lost 3 bases and 0 bases, there was a span of 8 bases. The CDR3 covers 14 residues. In DNA, the CDR3 is TGTGCCACCAGTGATCAGACCCGCTCCTACGAGCAGTACTTC. Translation: CATSDQTRSYEQYF.

This clonotype was observed a single time. V is TRBV2 and J is TRBJ2-7; D perhaps matches TRBD2 (5 bases). Germline CDR1 and CDR2: SNHLY and FYNNEI. This CDR3 has 14 amino acids. Deletions cut 0 bases from V and 7 bases from J, with 13 bases between. The CDR3 reads CASSEAARAWEQYV. CDR3 nucleotide sequence: TGTGCCAGCAGTGAAGCGGCGAGGGCCTGGGAGCAGTACGTC.

The chain couples TRBV19 to TRBJ1-1, with D perhaps matching TRBD1 (5 bases). Looked up from germline, CDR1 is LNHDA and CDR2 is SQIVND (reference sequence). CDR3 length: 14 residues. V was cut by 7 bases and J by 4 bases, with 16 bases left in between. The CDR3 loop reads CASIGDASSTEAFF. The DNA for the CDR3 is TGTGCCAGTATAGGGGACGCCTCTAGCACTGAAGCTTTCTTT.

This clonotype was picked up a small number of times. The chain uses TRBV10-3 and TRBJ2-3, with 8 bases aligning to TRBD2. This CDR3 comprises 16 residues. Trimming at V came to 0 bases and at J to 5 bases, leaving 7 bases not matched to a gene. CDR1 ENHRY and CDR2 SYGVKD come from the germline V gene. CDR3: CAISESPGLVVDTQYF. The CDR3 coding sequence is TGTGCCATCAGTGAGTCGCCGGGACTAGTCGTAGATACGCAGTATTTT.

This clonotype was observed a few times. The rearrangement links TRBV5-1 to TRBJ2-1; no definite D call. The ends were cut back, 0 bases at V and 4 bases at J, with 8 bases in the middle. The CDR3 length is 14 residues. Germline CDR1 SGHRS, CDR2 YFSETQ. This CDR3 reads CASSLAARYNEQFF. The DNA of the CDR3 is TGCGCCAGCAGCTTGGCCGCCAGGTACAATGAGCAGTTCTTC.

The rearrangement joins TRBV28 to TRBJ2-5; D may be TRBD1 (6 bases). The V end lost 5 bases, the J end lost 2 bases, and 21 bases lay between the germline ends. Germline assignment: CDR1 MDHEN and CDR2 SYDVKM. This CDR3 region has 17 residues. This CDR3 is CASSPNPEGQLQETQYF. The CDR3 DNA reads as TGTGCCAGCAGTCCCAATCCCGAGGGACAACTACAAGAGACCCAGTACTTC.

This clonotype was counted only a few times. The chain uses TRBV27 and TRBJ1-1, with 7 bases aligning to TRBD1. There are 14 residues in the CDR3. The germline V gene encodes CDR1 MNHEY and CDR2 SMNVEV (reference sequence). V was clipped by 4 bases and J by 1 base; unmatched bases: 3. The CDR3 sequence is CASSSQGTNTEAFF. CDR3 bases: TGTGCCAGCAGTTCACAGGGGACGAACACTGAAGCTTTCTTT.

This clonotype was seen many times. The gene calls are TRBV3-1 and TRBJ2-1, with a weak D call TRBD1 (5 bases). Deletions cut 0 bases from V and 8 bases from J, with 17 bases between. The CDR3 length is 16 residues. CDR1 and CDR2 from the germline V gene are LGHDT and YNNKEL (reference sequence). The CDR3 DNA sequence: TGTGCCAGCAGCCAAGATACGACAGTGATTAGGGATGAGCAGTTCTTC. Encoded protein: CASSQDTTVIRDEQFF.

This clonotype has a count of ten or more. The chain couples TRBV12-3 or TRBV12-4 to TRBJ2-5; 9 positions match TRBD2. The V gene end was trimmed by 7 bases and the J gene end by 5 bases; junction bases not matched to a gene: 11. The CDR3 runs to 15 residues. CDR3 in amino acids: CASNPYSGSSETQYF. For the CDR3, the DNA is TGTGCCAGCAATCCCTATAGCGGGAGTTCGGAGACCCAGTACTTC.

The J gene is TRBJ2-7, the V gene TRBV5-1; D gene unclear. Between the trimmed V and J ends, which lost 0 bases and 2 bases, there was a span of 15 bases. CDR3 length: 16 amino acids. Germline V gene lookup returns CDR1 SGHRS and CDR2 YFSETQ. In nucleotides, the CDR3 is TGCGCCAGCAGCTTGGATGCCGGGCAGACCCCCTACGAGCAGTACTTC. Protein: CASSLDAGQTPYEQYF.

This clonotype was seen a few times. V usage is TRBV18 and J usage is TRBJ1-1; no clear D gene. The CDR3 contains 13 residues. Germline-derived CDR1 and CDR2 are KGHSH and LQKENI. Trimming removed 2 bases from V and 5 bases from J, with 9 bases in between. Here the CDR3 reads CASSPVGKTEAFF. CDR3 in DNA: TGTGCCAGCTCACCAGTGGGGAAGACTGAAGCTTTCTTT. Based on the CDR3 plus reference TRBV18 and TRBJ1-1, the full variable domain is NAGVMQNPRHLVRRRGQEARLRCSPMKGHSHVYWYRQLPEEGLKFMVYLQKENIIDESGMPKERFSAEFPKEGPSILRIQQVVRGDSAAYFCASSPVGKTEAFFGQGTRLTVV.

This clonotype was counted ten times or more. An end of the junction does not agree with germline; a read error may underlie this. CDR3 bases: TGTGCCAGCAGCTTAGGAGGGGGCTACGAGCAGTACTTC. Translating it yields CASSLGGGYEQYF. The J gene is TRBJ2-7, the V gene TRBV12-3 or TRBV12-4, with D perhaps TRBD1 or TRBD2 (6 bases each). The CDR3 totals 13 residues.

This rearrangement joins TRBV7-2 to TRBJ2-5; a weak D match, TRBD1 (5 bases). From germline, CDR1 is SGHTA and CDR2 FQGNSA. The V and J ends lost 0 bases and 2 bases respectively, with 13 bases between them. The CDR3 is 16 amino acids. DNA for the CDR3: TGTGCCAGCAGCTTAGCGGTCGGACAAATACAAGAGACCCAGTACTTC. Residues: CASSLAVGQIQETQYF.

Only a few counts were recorded for this clonotype. The rearrangement uses TRBV20-1 and TRBJ2-1, with D perhaps given as TRBD1 or TRBD2 (5 bases each). There are 15 residues in the CDR3. V lost 2 bases to trimming and J lost 4 bases, with 15 bases between them. The germline V gene encodes CDR1 DFQATT and CDR2 SNEGSKA (reference sequence). CDR3: CSARYRDRPYNEQFF. The CDR3 DNA sequence: TGCAGTGCTAGATACCGGGACCGCCCGTACAATGAGCAGTTCTTC.

This clonotype was picked up a small number of times. The rearrangement links TRBV7-2 to TRBJ2-1; 15 positions agree with TRBD2. Germline V lookup: CDR1 SGHTA, CDR2 FQGNSA. CDR3 size: 18 residues. V shed 4 bases and J 7 bases; nucleotides not matched to a gene: 11. The CDR3 region is CASSYTAGLAGGWNEQFF. The CDR3 DNA follows: TGTGCCAGCAGCTATACCGCAGGACTAGCGGGAGGGTGGAATGAGCAGTTCTTC.

This clonotype appeared a few times. J is TRBJ2-1 and V is TRBV5-1; no reliable D call. CDR1 is SGHRS and CDR2 is YFSETQ in the germline V gene. The V end lost 1 base, the J end lost 0 bases, and 11 bases lay between the germline ends. The CDR3 loop spans 16 amino acids. The CDR3 region is CASSLSALSSYNEQFF. The CDR3 DNA follows: TGCGCCAGCAGCTTGTCTGCACTTAGCTCCTACAATGAGCAGTTCTTC.